A selection of T cell receptor beta chains follows, all from one sample in a study of cytomegalovirus exposure and HLA in healthy donors. Measured with immunoSEQ multiplex PCR; TCRdb has only the in-frame clones, and not every one. Of 55,000 to 75,000 clones in the sample, approximately 92% were seen once. The sample consisted of PBMCs. Receptors originate from a man younger than 35 in good health and CMV-seropositive. CDR3s include the opening cysteine and the closing phenylalanine or tryptophan. A D gene is named only where the DNA matches it firmly. Size is stated for part of the rows, as once, few or many counts, or as a class when the clone is expanded.

clone_size: NA; j_call: TRBJ2-7; v_call: TRBV5-1; cdr3_length: 15; d_call: TRBD1; cdr3_aa: CASSLLGDRVVEQYF; cdr3_nt: TGCGCCAGCAGCTTGTTGGGGGACAGGGTGGTCGAGCAGTACTTC
clone_size: NA; j_call: TRBJ2-3; v_call: TRBV5-1; cdr3_length: 15; d_call: TRBD1; cdr3_aa: CASRPKTGGTDTQYF; cdr3_nt: TGCGCCAGCAGACCTAAGACAGGGGGCACAGATACGCAGTATTTT
clone_size: NA; j_call: TRBJ1-1; v_call: TRBV10-3; cdr3_length: 12; d_call: NA; cdr3_aa: CAISETLTEAFF; cdr3_nt: TGTGCCATCAGTGAGACGCTAACTGAAGCTTTCTTT
clone_size: NA; j_call: TRBJ2-7; v_call: TRBV19; cdr3_length: 14; d_call: TRBD1; cdr3_aa: CASKGGQGIYEQYF; cdr3_nt: TGTGCCAGTAAAGGGGGCCAGGGGATATACGAGCAGTACTTC
clone_size: NA; j_call: TRBJ2-3; v_call: TRBV14; cdr3_length: 16; d_call: NA; cdr3_aa: CASSQVSTAGTDTQYF; cdr3_nt: TGTGCCAGCAGCCAAGTGTCGACAGCAGGCACAGATACGCAGTATTTT
clone_size: NA; j_call: TRBJ2-7; v_call: TRBV7-9; cdr3_length: 13; d_call: TRBD2; cdr3_aa: CASSLSGRGEQYF; cdr3_nt: TGTGCCAGCAGCTTGAGCGGGAGAGGGGAGCAGTACTTC
clone_size: NA; j_call: TRBJ1-2; v_call: TRBV27; cdr3_length: 15; d_call: TRBD1; cdr3_aa: CASSSQGVFSYGYTF; cdr3_nt: TGTGCCAGCAGTTCACAGGGGGTCTTCTCCTATGGCTACACCTTC
clone_size: NA; j_call: TRBJ1-5; v_call: TRBV29-1; cdr3_length: 13; d_call: NA; cdr3_aa: CSVGQEKDQPQHF; cdr3_nt: TGCAGCGTTGGCCAGGAAAAGGATCAGCCCCAGCATTTT
clone_size: NA; j_call: TRBJ2-5; v_call: TRBV27; cdr3_length: 14; d_call: NA; cdr3_aa: CASSSLIRGETQYF; cdr3_nt: TGTGCCAGCAGTTCCCTCATAAGGGGAGAGACCCAGTACTTC
clone_size: NA; j_call: TRBJ1-3; v_call: TRBV30; cdr3_length: 12; d_call: NA; cdr3_aa: CAGEPLGNTIYF; cdr3_nt: TGTGCCGGGGAGCCCTTGGGGAACACCATATATTTT
clone_size: NA; j_call: TRBJ1-2; v_call: TRBV7-3; cdr3_length: 13; d_call: NA; cdr3_aa: CASSFEGGYGYTF; cdr3_nt: TGTGCCAGCAGCTTTGAGGGCGGCTATGGCTACACCTTC
clone_size: NA; j_call: TRBJ2-1; v_call: TRBV29-1; cdr3_length: 15; d_call: TRBD2; cdr3_aa: CSGSVGTRGNNEQFF; cdr3_nt: TGCAGCGGGTCCGTGGGGACTAGGGGAAACAATGAGCAGTTCTTC
clone_size: NA; j_call: TRBJ2-1; v_call: TRBV29-1; cdr3_length: 13; d_call: NA; cdr3_aa: CSVDWADQNEQFF; cdr3_nt: TGCAGCGTTGATTGGGCAGACCAAAATGAGCAGTTCTTC
clone_size: NA; j_call: TRBJ1-1; v_call: TRBV5-1; cdr3_length: 14; d_call: NA; cdr3_aa: CASTPEGANTEAFF; cdr3_nt: TGCGCCAGCACCCCCGAAGGAGCGAACACTGAAGCTTTCTTT
clone_size: NA; j_call: TRBJ2-1; v_call: TRBV5-1; cdr3_length: 17; d_call: NA; cdr3_aa: CASSLNAAPSSYNEQFF; cdr3_nt: TGCGCCAGCAGCTTGAATGCTGCGCCGAGCTCCTACAATGAGCAGTTCTTC
clone_size: NA; j_call: TRBJ2-3; v_call: TRBV5-5; cdr3_length: 16; d_call: TRBD2; cdr3_aa: CASSFASGTYTDTQYF; cdr3_nt: TGTGCCAGCAGCTTCGCTAGCGGGACCTACACAGATACGCAGTATTTT
clone_size: NA; j_call: TRBJ2-5; v_call: TRBV5-1; cdr3_length: 16; d_call: NA; cdr3_aa: CASSLAGDLQQETQYF; cdr3_nt: TGCGCCAGCAGCTTGGCCGGGGACTTGCAGCAAGAGACCCAGTACTTC
clone_size: NA; j_call: TRBJ2-1; v_call: TRBV6-4; cdr3_length: 16; d_call: TRBD2; cdr3_aa: CASSEGGLAGVGEQFF; cdr3_nt: TGTGCCAGCAGTGAGGGTGGCCTAGCGGGTGTAGGTGAGCAGTTCTTC
clone_size: few; j_call: TRBJ2-1; v_call: TRBV2; cdr3_length: 14; d_call: TRBD2; cdr3_aa: CASRLAGPHNEQFF; cdr3_nt: TGTGCCAGCAGACTAGCGGGGCCACACAATGAGCAGTTCTTC
clone_size: NA; j_call: TRBJ1-1; v_call: TRBV7-6; cdr3_length: 15; d_call: NA; cdr3_aa: CASSLEYERGGEAFF; cdr3_nt: TGTGCCAGCAGCCTAGAATACGAGAGGGGGGGTGAAGCTTTCTTT
clone_size: NA; j_call: TRBJ1-1; v_call: TRBV25-1; cdr3_length: 17; d_call: NA; cdr3_aa: CASSEFYRPGGTTEAFF; cdr3_nt: TGTGCCAGCAGTGAATTTTATCGGCCCGGGGGTACCACTGAAGCTTTCTTT
clone_size: NA; j_call: TRBJ2-2; v_call: TRBV6-5; cdr3_length: 13; d_call: NA; cdr3_aa: CASSSRLSGELFF; cdr3_nt: TGTGCCAGCAGTTCCAGGCTGTCCGGGGAGCTGTTTTTT
clone_size: NA; j_call: TRBJ1-4; v_call: TRBV7-9; cdr3_length: 13; d_call: NA; cdr3_aa: CASSQGTQEKLFF; cdr3_nt: TGTGCCAGCAGCCAGGGGACGCAGGAAAAACTGTTTTTT
clone_size: NA; j_call: TRBJ1-2; v_call: TRBV9; cdr3_length: 16; d_call: NA; cdr3_aa: CASSATQGGGTHGYTF; cdr3_nt: TGTGCCAGCAGCGCCACCCAGGGAGGCGGAACGCATGGCTACACCTTC
clone_size: once; j_call: TRBJ2-3; v_call: TRBV7-6; cdr3_length: 20; d_call: TRBD2; cdr3_aa: CASSSLLGLAGGYSTDTQYF; cdr3_nt: TGTGCCAGCAGCTCCCTCCTAGGACTAGCGGGAGGGTATAGCACAGATACGCAGTATTTT
clone_size: NA; j_call: TRBJ2-5; v_call: TRBV7-7; cdr3_length: 15; d_call: NA; cdr3_aa: CASSLSRGPQETQYF; cdr3_nt: TGTGCTAGCAGCTTAAGCAGGGGACCCCAAGAGACCCAGTACTTC
clone_size: NA; j_call: TRBJ1-1; v_call: TRBV28; cdr3_length: 16; d_call: NA; cdr3_aa: CASSLLGGPSNTEAFF; cdr3_nt: TGTGCCAGCAGTTTATTGGGGGGACCCTCGAACACTGAAGCTTTCTTT
clone_size: few; j_call: TRBJ1-4; v_call: TRBV6-6; cdr3_length: 12; d_call: NA; cdr3_aa: CASRVGEEKLFF; cdr3_nt: TGTGCCAGCAGGGTAGGAGAAGAAAAACTGTTTTTT
clone_size: once; j_call: TRBJ2-4; v_call: TRBV9; cdr3_length: 16; d_call: TRBD2; cdr3_aa: CASSVEAGAAKNIQYF; cdr3_nt: TGTGCCAGCAGCGTAGAGGCGGGAGCAGCCAAAAACATTCAGTACTTC
clone_size: NA; j_call: TRBJ1-5; v_call: TRBV19; cdr3_length: 16; d_call: NA; cdr3_aa: CASSIMVTGGNQPQHF; cdr3_nt: TGTGCCAGTAGTATAATGGTGACAGGAGGAAATCAGCCCCAGCATTTT
clone_size: NA; j_call: TRBJ2-1; v_call: TRBV30; cdr3_length: 13; d_call: TRBD2; cdr3_aa: CALASGAYNEQFF; cdr3_nt: TGTGCTTTGGCTAGCGGGGCCTACAATGAGCAGTTCTTC
clone_size: NA; j_call: TRBJ2-1; v_call: TRBV27; cdr3_length: 16; d_call: TRBD1; cdr3_aa: CASSLSVGTAYNEQFF; cdr3_nt: TGTGCCAGCAGTTTATCTGTCGGGACAGCATACAATGAGCAGTTCTTC
clone_size: NA; j_call: TRBJ2-7; v_call: TRBV19; cdr3_length: 13; d_call: NA; cdr3_aa: CASSLDGNYEQYF; cdr3_nt: TGTGCCAGTAGCCTGGACGGGAACTACGAGCAGTACTTC
clone_size: few; j_call: TRBJ2-5; v_call: TRBV9; cdr3_length: 19; d_call: TRBD2; cdr3_aa: CASSAIRTSGIGMAETQYF; cdr3_nt: TGTGCCAGCAGCGCCATTCGGACTAGCGGGATTGGCATGGCAGAGACCCAGTACTTC
clone_size: NA; j_call: TRBJ2-3; v_call: TRBV5-1; cdr3_length: 18; d_call: TRBD2; cdr3_aa: CASSSGLAGGGSTDTQYF; cdr3_nt: TGCGCCAGCAGCTCAGGACTAGCGGGAGGCGGGAGCACAGATACGCAGTATTTT
clone_size: NA; j_call: TRBJ1-2; v_call: TRBV28; cdr3_length: 12; d_call: NA; cdr3_aa: CASSWTDVGYTF; cdr3_nt: TGTGCCAGCAGTTGGACAGACGTTGGCTACACCTTC
clone_size: NA; j_call: TRBJ2-1; v_call: TRBV5-1; cdr3_length: 15; d_call: TRBD1; cdr3_aa: CASSLGTGPYNEQFF; cdr3_nt: TGCGCCAGCAGCTTGGGGACAGGACCCTACAATGAGCAGTTCTTC
clone_size: NA; j_call: TRBJ2-1; v_call: TRBV11-2; cdr3_length: 14; d_call: TRBD2; cdr3_aa: CASSRTRSQNEQFF; cdr3_nt: TGTGCCAGCAGCCGGACTAGGAGCCAGAATGAGCAGTTCTTC
clone_size: NA; j_call: TRBJ2-3; v_call: TRBV28; cdr3_length: 16; d_call: TRBD2; cdr3_aa: CASSFERREVTDTQYF; cdr3_nt: TGTGCCAGCAGTTTTGAGCGGCGGGAGGTGACAGATACGCAGTATTTT
clone_size: NA; j_call: TRBJ2-7; v_call: TRBV9; cdr3_length: 15; d_call: TRBD2; cdr3_aa: CASSLTTGTGGEQYF; cdr3_nt: TGTGCCAGCAGCCTAACCACCGGGACGGGAGGCGAGCAGTACTTC
clone_size: NA; j_call: TRBJ2-3; v_call: TRBV11-2; cdr3_length: 12; d_call: NA; cdr3_aa: CAGSPHTDTQYF; cdr3_nt: TGTGCCGGCAGTCCCCACACAGATACGCAGTATTTT
clone_size: NA; j_call: TRBJ2-1; v_call: TRBV19; cdr3_length: 15; d_call: TRBD2; cdr3_aa: CASMGWREGYNEQFF; cdr3_nt: TGTGCCAGTATGGGATGGCGGGAGGGGTACAATGAGCAGTTCTTC
clone_size: NA; j_call: TRBJ2-7; v_call: TRBV30; cdr3_length: 14; d_call: NA; cdr3_aa: CAWSKGGGGDEQYF; cdr3_nt: TGTGCCTGGAGTAAAGGGGGGGGAGGTGACGAGCAGTACTTC
clone_size: NA; j_call: TRBJ2-7; v_call: TRBV6-5; cdr3_length: 14; d_call: NA; cdr3_aa: CASRRGGSSYEQYF; cdr3_nt: TGTGCCAGCAGGAGAGGAGGCAGCTCCTACGAGCAGTACTTC
clone_size: NA; j_call: TRBJ1-1; v_call: TRBV19; cdr3_length: 13; d_call: NA; cdr3_aa: CASTAYPGWKPFF; cdr3_nt: TGTGCCAGTACCGCTTACCCCGGGTGGAAACCTTTCTTT
clone_size: NA; j_call: TRBJ1-1; v_call: TRBV30; cdr3_length: 15; d_call: NA; cdr3_aa: CAWGEPDRRNTEAFF; cdr3_nt: TGTGCCTGGGGGGAACCTGACAGGCGGAACACTGAAGCTTTCTTT
clone_size: few; j_call: TRBJ2-1; v_call: TRBV2; cdr3_length: 11; d_call: TRBD1; cdr3_aa: CASGTGNEQFF; cdr3_nt: TGTGCCAGCGGGACAGGCAATGAGCAGTTCTTC
clone_size: NA; j_call: TRBJ2-7; v_call: TRBV9; cdr3_length: 15; d_call: TRBD1; cdr3_aa: CASSVEGQGYYEQYF; cdr3_nt: TGTGCCAGCAGCGTAGAGGGACAGGGATATTACGAGCAGTACTTC
clone_size: NA; j_call: TRBJ1-5; v_call: TRBV2; cdr3_length: 16; d_call: TRBD1; cdr3_aa: CASSVRGRGHDQPQHF; cdr3_nt: TGTGCCAGCAGTGTTCGGGGCAGGGGGCACGATCAGCCCCAGCATTTT
clone_size: NA; j_call: TRBJ2-7; v_call: TRBV9; cdr3_length: 15; d_call: TRBD1; cdr3_aa: CASSPLGQGAYEQYF; cdr3_nt: TGTGCCAGCAGCCCCTTGGGGCAGGGGGCCTACGAGCAGTACTTC
clone_size: NA; j_call: TRBJ2-1; v_call: TRBV4-1; cdr3_length: 16; d_call: TRBD2; cdr3_aa: CASSFRSGSSYNEQFF; cdr3_nt: TGCGCCAGCAGCTTCCGTAGCGGGAGCTCCTACAATGAGCAGTTCTTC
clone_size: NA; j_call: TRBJ1-1; v_call: TRBV7-3; cdr3_length: 15; d_call: TRBD1; cdr3_aa: CASSRTGGAGTEAFF; cdr3_nt: TGTGCCAGCAGCCGTACAGGGGGCGCCGGCACTGAAGCTTTCTTT
clone_size: few; j_call: TRBJ2-1; v_call: TRBV7-9; cdr3_length: 12; d_call: NA; cdr3_aa: CASMRGEDEQFF; cdr3_nt: TGTGCCAGCATGCGGGGCGAGGATGAGCAGTTCTTC
clone_size: NA; j_call: TRBJ2-7; v_call: TRBV10-3; cdr3_length: 16; d_call: NA; cdr3_aa: CAISEGWVAVSHEQYF; cdr3_nt: TGTGCCATCAGTGAGGGGTGGGTAGCGGTTTCACACGAGCAGTACTTC
clone_size: NA; j_call: TRBJ2-5; v_call: TRBV7-2; cdr3_length: 16; d_call: TRBD2; cdr3_aa: CASSLLFSAGEETQYF; cdr3_nt: TGTGCCAGCAGCTTATTATTCTCAGCGGGAGAAGAGACCCAGTACTTC
clone_size: NA; j_call: TRBJ2-4; v_call: TRBV27; cdr3_length: 12; d_call: NA; cdr3_aa: CASRGSYHIQYF; cdr3_nt: TGTGCCAGCAGGGGCAGCTATCACATTCAGTACTTC
clone_size: few; j_call: TRBJ1-1; v_call: TRBV11-2; cdr3_length: 15; d_call: NA; cdr3_aa: CASSQSVRGFTEAFF; cdr3_nt: TGTGCCAGCAGCCAGAGCGTTCGGGGGTTCACTGAAGCTTTCTTT